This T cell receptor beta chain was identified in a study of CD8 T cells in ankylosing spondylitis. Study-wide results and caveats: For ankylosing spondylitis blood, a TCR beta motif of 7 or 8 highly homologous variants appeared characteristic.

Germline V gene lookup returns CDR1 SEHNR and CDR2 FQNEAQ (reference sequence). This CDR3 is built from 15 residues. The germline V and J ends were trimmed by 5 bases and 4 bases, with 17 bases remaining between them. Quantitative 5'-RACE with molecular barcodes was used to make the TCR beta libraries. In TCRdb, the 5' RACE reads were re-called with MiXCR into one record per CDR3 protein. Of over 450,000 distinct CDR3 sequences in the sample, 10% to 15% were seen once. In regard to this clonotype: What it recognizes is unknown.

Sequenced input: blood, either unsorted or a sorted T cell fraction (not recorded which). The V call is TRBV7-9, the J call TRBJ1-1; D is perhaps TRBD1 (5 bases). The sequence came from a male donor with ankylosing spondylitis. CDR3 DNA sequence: TGTGCCAGCAGCCCAATCCAGGGTATCGGCACTGAAGCTTTCTTT. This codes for CASSPIQGIGTEAFF.